This TCR beta chain was retrieved from a study of beta chain features in type 1 diabetes. The authors reverse transcribed all of the isolated RNA, so sequencing captured expressed TCRB transcripts. Only in-frame clones appear in the TCRdb table, and some are missing; sequencing was by immunoSEQ multiplex PCR. Here the sample spans about 140,000 clones, less than 9% being singletons. Many counts were recorded for this clone. Sequencing was done on a sample of central memory CD4+ T cells from blood. The receptor was isolated from a woman aged 30 to 39 in good health.

DNA of the CDR3: TGTGCCAGCAGCCGTCACTCGAGCTCCTACAATGAGCAGTTCTTC. This translates into CASSRHSSSYNEQFF. The rearrangement joins TRBV7-9 to TRBJ2-1; D uncertain. From germline, CDR1 is SEHNR and CDR2 FQNEAQ (reference sequence). Trimming removed 5 bases from V and 0 bases from J, with 11 bases in between. The CDR3 length is 15 residues.